This record covers a single TCR beta chain. Together with a sample-barcoded 5' primer, a J-beta primer mix was included in a second PCR lasting roughly 6 to 12 cycles. A tag from a template-switch adaptor with 12 random nucleotides marked each cDNA molecule. TCRdb redid the calling of the 5' RACE reads with MiXCR, one entry per CDR3 protein. The top ten clones hold roughly 10% of a sample with about 930,000 distinct CDR3 sequences, almost 30% of them seen once. The data were obtained in a study of blood T cells in healthy people across ages. The V gene end was trimmed by 3 bases and the J gene end by 9 bases; junction bases not matched to a gene: 2. The CDR3 sequence is 12 residues long. CDR1 and CDR2 from the germline V gene are SGHTA and FQGNSA. The same data also contributed to another study, on T cells of mothers and their children. That report adds: From each mother came over 8 million TCR beta CDR3 reads, and from each child came roughly 2.9 million. Comparable shaping of TCR recombination output by thymic selection was observed in related and unrelated pairs. Related mother-child pairs showed slightly higher but non-significant overlap than unrelated pairs.

The specimen was blood. The receptor was derived from a woman aged 40 to 50 in good health. V gene TRBV7-2 combines with J gene TRBJ1-5; 7 bases fit TRBD1. In DNA form, the CDR3 reads TGTGCCAGCAGCTTGACAGGGAGGCCCCAGCATTTT. Translating it yields CASSLTGRPQHF.